This T cell receptor beta chain was identified in a study of blood T cells in healthy people across ages (dated by TCRdb to the mid-2010s). With regard to the full study: In model experiments, template switching captured roughly one uniquely barcoded TCR beta cDNA molecule for every two T cells. The donors were split into four age groups: young (average 16 years), middle-aged (roughly 39), aged (around 67) and long-lived (roughly 80). Using deep sequencing normalized with unique cDNA molecular identifiers, the study measured how TCR beta repertoire diversity changes with age. Two additional independent replicas of 1 million unique cDNA reads from the same blood draw were analyzed for two donors (one aged 18 to 30 and one aged 80 or older). Donors of different ages were randomly distributed across sequencing lanes to avoid experimental bias. Study-wide conclusions, independent of this receptor: Compared with the aged group, the long-lived group had more naive CD4+ T cells, fewer expanded clones and increased TCR diversity, suggesting age selection. Estimates of total diversity based on one million sequenced T cells were considered lower bounds and underestimates. Conclusive comparison of naive and antigen-experienced compartments was prevented by the profiling of bulk unsorted PBMCs. The percentage of naive T cells measured by flow cytometry correlated strongly with observed TCR beta diversity. Because the CMV infection status of the donors was unknown, age-related changes in expanded clonotypes may potentially have been confounded. As age increased, observed TCR beta diversity per million T cells dropped in a roughly linear way, and a significant reduction was already evident by age approximately 40.

Inclusive of the bounding cysteine and phenylalanine, the CDR3 is 17 residues long. Only the CDR3 DNA is retained, 51 bases long and in frame from the first base. Reading the germline V gene (reference sequence) gives CDR1 DFQATT and CDR2 SNEGSKA. The junction shows trimming of 0 bases on V and 6 bases on J, plus 23 bases between the germline ends. This clonotype was observed a handful of times. Its antigen is not yet known. No base quality information exists; no much larger clone differs at one position. Donors were 40 or so systemically healthy Caucasian individuals from Russia aged roughly 6 to 90 years. Each donor gave roughly 9 milliliters of peripheral blood, drawn into EDTA-treated Vacutainer tubes. Ficoll-Paque density-gradient centrifugation was used to isolate PBMCs, with at least 6.5 million per sample. Total RNA was extracted from PBMCs with Trizol reagent, with at least 6 micrograms obtained per sample. The percentages of naive CD45RAhigh/CD27high T cells were determined by flow cytometry on a PBMC aliquot from every donor.

Library preparation was by 5' RACE. A second about 7 to 12 cycle PCR used a sample-barcoded 5' primer and a J-beta primer mix. A unique molecular identifier was introduced onto each TCR beta cDNA molecule by a template-switch 5' adaptor carrying 12 random nucleotides. Each sample yielded at least 2.5 million CDR3-containing paired-end reads. First-strand cDNA was synthesized from all RNA with the Mint cDNA synthesis kit, primed by a TRBC-specific oligonucleotide. After uracil-DNA glycosylase treatment, a first 18-cycle PCR used universal primers M1SS and BC2_uni_R on all cDNA. For the original study's pipeline: For normalization, 1 million high-quality reads, each with a distinct molecular identifier, were randomly selected from each sample. Reads with shared molecular identifiers were discarded instead of being binned into consensus sequences. MiTCR, run with a Q25 quality threshold and the strictest error-elimination algorithm, handled CDR3 identification, clonotype clustering and error correction. A nonparametric unseen species model with Euler transformation was used to estimate a lower bound on total TCR beta diversity. TCRdb trimmed the raw reads at Q25, called clones with MiXCR and kept productive beta chains. Each entry merges the rows of one CDR3 protein and shows their most common DNA and genes. The V and J calls and clone size come from TCRdb's table, not from the authors' own analysis. The sample table contains around 2 million distinct CDR3 sequences; only one count was recorded for about two fifths of them. Of the sample, more than 20% falls within the top ten clones.

The rearrangement joined TRBV20-1 to TRBJ1-2; the D gene is not confidently resolved. The material sequenced was blood. This sequence originates from a human donor in good health. The DNA sequence is as follows: TGCAGTGCTAGAGATCATCTGGCGAGCAGGATCAAGGATGGCTACACCTTC. Translated, it reads CSARDHLASRIKDGYTF.